The rows below give T cell receptor beta chains drawn from one sample of a study of prognosis after radiotherapy for stage I lung cancer. TCRdb processed the multiplex PCR reads anew with MiXCR; each CDR3 protein has one entry. Among around 13,000 distinct CDR3 sequences, 25% to 30% were seen once, and the ten largest hold around 15%. The source material was PBMCs, sampled before or after stereotactic body radiation therapy (not recorded which). These receptor sequences come from a donor older than 45 with non-small cell lung cancer. CDR3s include the opening cysteine and the closing phenylalanine or tryptophan. D genes are given only for firm matches. Expanded clones are given a class, and other clones once, few, many or no size at all.

J: TRBJ1-2
size: NA
D: NA
V: TRBV25-1
CDR3: CASNEWWPGYTF
DNA: TGTGCCAGCAATGAATGGTGGCCTGGCTACACCTTC

J: TRBJ2-4
size: NA
D: TRBD1
V: TRBV14
CDR3: CASSHGTEGQVRHIQYF
DNA: TGTGCCAGCAGCCATGGTACAGAGGGACAGGTGAGGCACATTCAGTACTTC

J: TRBJ2-7
size: many
D: TRBD2
V: TRBV20-1
CDR3: CSAKRLAGGLKEQYF
DNA: TGCAGTGCTAAACGACTAGCGGGAGGGCTAAAAGAGCAGTACTTC

J: TRBJ2-1
size: NA
D: TRBD1
V: TRBV18
CDR3: CASSSGQGSYNEQFF
DNA: TGTGCCAGCTCATCGGGACAGGGGAGCTACAATGAGCAGTTCTTC

J: TRBJ1-4
size: many
D: TRBD1
V: TRBV19
CDR3: CASSPPSGGREKLFF
DNA: TGTGCCAGTAGTCCCCCCTCAGGGGGCCGAGAAAAACTGTTTTTT

J: TRBJ1-1
size: many
D: NA
V: TRBV2
CDR3: CASSDEGRDTEAFF
DNA: TGTGCCAGCAGTGACGAGGGGAGGGACACTGAAGCTTTCTTT

J: TRBJ2-6
size: many
D: NA
V: TRBV11-2
CDR3: CASSLTGNPSGANVLTF
DNA: TGTGCCAGCAGCTTGACCGGGAACCCCTCTGGGGCCAACGTCCTGACTTTC

J: TRBJ2-7
size: many
D: NA
V: TRBV11-3
CDR3: CASSLAPEAPGGYEQYF
DNA: TGTGCCAGCAGCTTAGCCCCCGAGGCCCCCGGAGGCTACGAGCAGTACTTC

J: TRBJ2-5
size: many
D: NA
V: TRBV28
CDR3: CASSLRSGQETQYF
DNA: TGTGCCAGCAGTTTACGGTCAGGGCAAGAGACCCAGTACTTC

J: TRBJ1-4
size: many
D: NA
V: TRBV2
CDR3: CASSDLQGDEKLFF
DNA: TGTGCCAGCAGTGATTTGCAGGGTGATGAAAAACTGTTTTTT

J: TRBJ1-1
size: many
D: NA
V: TRBV20-1
CDR3: CSAREGGTYSMNTEAFF
DNA: TGCAGTGCTAGAGAGGGGGGAACTTACTCGATGAACACTGAAGCTTTCTTT

J: TRBJ2-1
size: medium-sized
D: TRBD2
V: TRBV27
CDR3: CASSWAGGPYNEQFF
DNA: TGTGCCAGCAGTTGGGCGGGAGGGCCCTACAATGAGCAGTTCTTC

J: TRBJ1-3
size: many
D: NA
V: TRBV9
CDR3: CASSVLGLSGNTIYF
DNA: TGTGCCAGCAGCGTATTAGGACTATCTGGAAACACCATATATTTT

J: TRBJ2-3
size: many
D: NA
V: TRBV19
CDR3: CASSIPLGGGADTQYF
DNA: TGTGCCAGTAGTATACCTCTCGGTGGGGGAGCAGATACGCAGTATTTT

J: TRBJ2-3
size: many
D: NA
V: TRBV7-6
CDR3: CASRRTGAADTQYF
DNA: TGTGCCAGCAGGAGGACGGGGGCAGCAGATACGCAGTATTTT

J: TRBJ2-1
size: NA
D: NA
V: TRBV20-1
CDR3: CSAHTVRLGVYNEQFF
DNA: TGCAGTGCTCATACGGTTCGACTAGGAGTCTACAATGAGCAGTTCTTC

J: TRBJ2-3
size: many
D: NA
V: TRBV18
CDR3: CASSPSRTTDTQYF
DNA: TGTGCCAGCTCACCCTCGAGAACCACAGATACGCAGTATTTT

J: TRBJ2-1
size: NA
D: TRBD2
V: TRBV13
CDR3: CASSRSGRWNEQFF
DNA: TGTGCCAGCAGCCGAAGCGGGAGGTGGAATGAGCAGTTCTTC

J: TRBJ1-5
size: many
D: NA
V: TRBV30
CDR3: CAWSVGRNQPQHF
DNA: TGTGCCTGGAGTGTGGGGAGGAATCAGCCCCAGCATTTT

J: TRBJ1-3
size: medium-sized
D: NA
V: TRBV6-1
CDR3: CASSTHGSNTIYF
DNA: TGTGCCAGCTCAACTCATGGCTCAAACACCATATATTTT

J: TRBJ1-3
size: medium-sized
D: TRBD1
V: TRBV28
CDR3: CASSPTDRFSGNTIYF
DNA: TGTGCCAGCAGCCCAACGGACAGGTTCTCTGGAAACACCATATATTTT

J: TRBJ1-6
size: medium-sized
D: TRBD1
V: TRBV12-3/TRBV12-4
CDR3: CASSFGQGNSPLHF
DNA: TGTGCCAGCAGTTTTGGACAGGGTAATTCACCCCTCCACTTT

J: TRBJ2-7
size: NA
D: NA
V: TRBV6-2/TRBV6-3
CDR3: CAGRDISGEQYF
DNA: TGTGCCGGCAGGGACATTTCTGGTGAGCAGTACTTC

J: TRBJ1-3
size: NA
D: NA
V: TRBV6-1
CDR3: CASKSRDTYGNTIYF
DNA: TGTGCCAGTAAATCCCGGGACACGTATGGAAACACCATATATTTT

J: TRBJ2-5
size: many
D: TRBD2
V: TRBV20-1
CDR3: CSAVDGGGSQETQYF
DNA: TGCAGTGCCGTAGACGGGGGGGGTTCCCAAGAGACCCAGTACTTC